This entry lists 20 T cell receptor beta chains sequenced from one sample in a study of cytomegalovirus exposure and HLA in healthy donors. The PCR made use of 60 Vbeta and 13 Jbeta primers. This table comes from immunoSEQ multiplex PCR, and its TCRdb copy is limited to in-frame clones, with some not included. This repertoire shows about 100,000 clones, around four fifths found once; its top ten account for under 0.8%. Sequenced sample: PBMCs. The origin of the receptors is a woman in her fifties or sixties in good health and CMV-seronegative.

V and J are TRBV13 and TRBJ1-4; 8 bases align to TRBD1. CDR1 and CDR2 (germline): PRHDT, FYEKMQ (reference sequence). J gave up 10 bases and V 4 bases, and 5 bases lay outside the gene matches. This CDR3 spans 13 amino acids. In DNA form, the CDR3 reads TGTGCCAGCAGCTCGGGTACAGGGGGAAAACTGTTTTTT. It translates to CASSSGTGGKLFF. The full variable domain, in which reference TRBV13 and TRBJ1-4 provide the parts outside the CDR3, is AAGVIQSPRHLIKEKRETATLKCYPIPRHDTVYWYQQGPGQDPQFLISFYEKMQSDKGSIPDRFSAQQFSDYHSELNMSSLELGDSALYFCASSSGTGGKLFFGSGTQLSVL.

This clone was counted once. J is TRBJ1-1 and V is TRBV19; TRBD1 matches 9 bases. The J segment lost 1 base and the V segment lost 6 bases, leaving 18 bases of the junction unmatched. This CDR3 contains 19 residues. Germline V gene data show CDR1 as LNHDA and CDR2 as SQIVND (reference sequence). The DNA of the CDR3 is TGTGCCAGTAGCATATCCAATCCTCACGGGACAGGGAAGAACACTGAAGCTTTCTTT. Translating it yields CASSISNPHGTGKNTEAFF.

This clone was seen a handful of times. The CDR3 nucleotides read TGTGCCAGCAGCTGGGGGCAGGGACAGGGAAACATGTACTTC. Amino acid sequence: CASSWGQGQGNMYF. The rearrangement links TRBV7-8 to TRBJ2-7, with TRBD1 identical over 9 bases. The length of the CDR3 is 14 residues. The V gene end was trimmed by 4 bases and the J gene end by 12 bases; junction bases not matched to a gene: 13. Germline CDR1 SGHVS, CDR2 FQNEAQ.

This clone appeared a single time. The chain employs TRBV19 and TRBJ1-5, with D maybe TRBD1 (6 bases). Germline values: CDR1 LNHDA, CDR2 SQIVND (reference sequence). The CDR3 runs to 16 residues. The germline V and J ends were trimmed by 3 bases and 5 bases, with 17 bases remaining between them. The CDR3 region has the DNA TGTGCCAGTAGTATGCGGGGGGGGGCACGGGATCAGCCCCAGCATTTT. This codes for CASSMRGGARDQPQHF.

V gene TRBV6-1 combines with J gene TRBJ2-5; 7 bases fit TRBD1. The CDR3 covers 14 residues. Germline V gene lookup returns CDR1 MNHNS and CDR2 SASEGT. V shed 4 bases and J 3 bases; nucleotides not matched to a gene: 5. CDR3 sequence (DNA): TGTGCCAGCAGTGGGCGAGACAGGGAAGAGACCCAGTACTTC. Translated: CASSGRDREETQYF.

This chain connects TRBV19 to TRBJ1-5; no clear D gene. Trimming cost V 3 bases and J 0 bases, with 15 bases left between them. The CDR3 loop spans 17 amino acids. In germline, CDR1 is LNHDA, CDR2 SQIVND (reference sequence). The CDR3 protein is CASSIGVASGSNQPQHF. The CDR3 DNA is TGTGCCAGTAGTATTGGCGTCGCGTCGGGTAGCAATCAGCCCCAGCATTTT.

This chain links TRBV19 with TRBJ2-7; D perhaps matches TRBD1 (6 bases). The CDR3 extends over 16 amino acids. V dropped 6 bases and J dropped 2 bases, with 20 bases sitting between them. Germline CDR1 is LNHDA and CDR2 is SQIVND (reference sequence). The CDR3 region is CASSRLRTDVTYEQYF. DNA of the CDR3: TGTGCCAGTAGCCGACTCCGGACAGATGTGACCTACGAGCAGTACTTC.

This clone was recorded only once. The chain has TRBV10-3 and TRBJ1-2, with a possible D match to TRBD1 (5 bases). The CDR3 is made up of 15 amino acids. CDR1 and CDR2 from the germline V gene are ENHRY and SYGVKD. Trimming shortened V by 0 bases and J by 2 bases, and 10 bases separated the two germline ends. The CDR3 loop reads CAISESPGSNYGYTF. The CDR3 DNA is TGTGCCATCAGTGAGTCTCCAGGGTCGAACTATGGCTACACCTTC.

The chain links TRBV2 to TRBJ1-1, with D tentatively TRBD1 (6 bases). CDR1 SNHLY and CDR2 FYNNEI come from the germline V gene. V lost 2 bases to trimming and J lost 0 bases, with 10 bases between them. The CDR3 loop spans 15 amino acids. The CDR3 here is CASSEKTGLNTEAFF. The CDR3 nucleotides are TGTGCCAGCAGTGAAAAGACAGGCCTGAACACTGAAGCTTTCTTT.

V and J are TRBV5-1 and TRBJ2-7, with 7 bases identical to TRBD1. CDR3 length equals 14 residues. Germline values: CDR1 SGHRS, CDR2 YFSETQ. V lost 5 bases and J lost 1; bases outside the gene matches: 6. In DNA form, the CDR3 reads TGCGCCAGCAGGACGGACAGGACGTCCTACGAGCAGTACTTC. Translated, it gives CASRTDRTSYEQYF.

This clone occurred once. V and J are TRBV7-2 and TRBJ1-2; a possible D gene is TRBD1 (6 bases). This CDR3 spans 15 amino acids. The V gene's germline CDR1 is SGHTA and CDR2 FQGNSA. The V and J ends lost 1 base and 6 bases respectively, with 15 bases between them. This chain's CDR3 is CASSLDHREWNGYTF. The CDR3 DNA follows: TGTGCCAGCAGCTTAGACCACAGGGAGTGGAATGGCTACACCTTC.

The chain uses TRBV10-1 and TRBJ1-1; 8 bases map to TRBD1. J gave up 1 base and V 3 bases, and 1 base lay outside the gene matches. CDR1 and CDR2 from the germline V gene are WNHNN and SYGVQD (reference sequence). The CDR3 runs 14 residues. The CDR3 coding sequence is TGCGCCAGCAGTGATGGACAGGGGAACACTGAAGCTTTCTTT. Amino acids: CASSDGQGNTEAFF.

The chain joins TRBV30 to TRBJ2-3, with D tentatively TRBD1 (6 bases). The CDR3 is made up of 15 amino acids. Trimming took off 3 bases at V and 6 bases at J, with 19 bases between the two ends. Germline CDR1 and CDR2: GTSNPN and SVGIG (reference sequence). CDR3 coding DNA: TGTGCCTGGAGCCCCGCAGGGGCCTCCCGGGATACGCAGTATTTT. This sequence encodes CAWSPAGASRDTQYF.

The chain combines TRBV6-6 with TRBJ2-1; 9 bases map to TRBD2. The germline V gene encodes CDR1 MNHNY and CDR2 SVGAGI (reference sequence). After removal of 6 bases from V and 6 bases from J, the junction contained 9 bases not matched to a gene. CDR3 length equals 15 residues. The CDR3 nucleotides read TGTGCCAGCAGCCTTCGGACTAGCGCCGGCAATGAGCAGTTCTTC. Its translation is CASSLRTSAGNEQFF.

The chain joins TRBV28 to TRBJ1-4, with 7 bases lining up with TRBD1. There are 14 residues in the CDR3. Losses at the gene ends were 8 bases for V and 7 bases for J; bases not matched to a gene: 10. Germline V gene sequence: CDR1 MDHEN, CDR2 SYDVKM. The CDR3 nucleotides are TGTGCCAGCTCCCCCCAGGGGGTAGGTGAAAAACTGTTTTTT. This codes for CASSPQGVGEKLFF. Supplemented by reference TRBV28 and TRBJ1-4, the full variable domain reads DVKVTQSSRYLVKRTGEKVFLECVQDMDHENMFWYRQDPGLGLRLIYFSYDVKMKEKGDIPEGYSVSREKKERFSLILESASTNQTSMYLCASSPQGVGEKLFFGSGTQLSVL.

This chain connects TRBV7-6 to TRBJ2-2; 7 bases fit TRBD2. J was trimmed by 0 bases and V by 5 bases; bases with no gene match: 9. The CDR3 runs 17 residues. Germline V gives CDR1 SGHVS, CDR2 FNYEAQ. DNA of the CDR3: TGTGCCAGCAGCGGTACTAGCGACCCGCCGAACACCGGGGAGCTGTTTTTT. Translation gives CASSGTSDPPNTGELFF.

The chain is built from TRBV19 and TRBJ2-7; 7 bases map to TRBD2. The CDR3 loop spans 17 amino acids. Germline values: CDR1 LNHDA, CDR2 SQIVND (reference sequence). Trimming cost V 8 bases and J 0 bases; bases outside gene matches: 16. The CDR3 spells CASSVVSRGMPSYEQYF. In DNA form, the CDR3 reads TGTGCCAGTTCAGTGGTTTCGCGGGGGATGCCCTCCTACGAGCAGTACTTC. Full variable domain (remainder filled in from reference TRBV19 and TRBJ2-7): DGGITQSPKYLFRKEGQNVTLSCEQNLNHDAMYWYRQDPGQGLRLIYYSQIVNDFQKGDIAEGYSVSREKKESFPLTVTSAQKNPTAFYLCASSVVSRGMPSYEQYFGPGTRLTVT.

The V and J genes are TRBV5-4 and TRBJ2-1, with 8 positions matching TRBD1. Germline trimming cut 4 bases from V and 0 bases from J; bases unmatched to any gene: 3. Germline CDR1 and CDR2: SGHNT and YYREEE (reference sequence). The CDR3 is made up of 15 amino acids. The CDR3 sequence: CASSQGASSYNEQFF. The DNA of the CDR3 is TGTGCCAGCAGCCAGGGGGCAAGCTCCTACAATGAGCAGTTCTTC.

The genes are TRBV2 and TRBJ2-3; D not certain. The CDR3 is 13 residues long. V dropped 1 base and J dropped 2 bases, with 4 bases sitting between them. Per germline, CDR1 SNHLY and CDR2 FYNNEI. CDR3 protein: CASSEELTDTQYF. The CDR3 region has the DNA TGTGCCAGCAGTGAAGAGCTCACAGATACGCAGTATTTT.

The rearrangement joins TRBV5-4 to TRBJ2-2; tentatively, D is TRBD1 (5 bases). V lost 5 bases and J 4 bases, leaving 9 bases between the germline ends. CDR1 is SGHNT and CDR2 is YYREEE in the germline V gene (reference sequence). The CDR3 has 13 amino acids. The CDR3 nucleotides are TGTGCCAGCAGTCAGGGCGGCACCGGGGAGCTGTTTTTT. Its protein is CASSQGGTGELFF.